This T cell receptor beta chain derives from a study of blood T cell repertoires in COVID-19. This CDR3 has 13 amino acids. Germline CDR1 is MDHEN and CDR2 is SYDVKM. V dropped 6 bases and J dropped 8; count of bases not matched to a gene: 9. Original processing methods: Quantification of nucleated cells was approximated via reference gene primer amplification. Libraries were prepared by immunoSEQ multiplex PCR; TCRdb keeps only in-frame clonotypes and omits some of them. V, J and clone size derive from that table, while D and trimming were established from the DNA sequence. The sample gives over 85,000 clones, around 75% of which show up once; roughly 24% is in the top ten.

Sequencing was carried out using peripheral blood. This sequence was found in a human donor in a cohort sampled during active COVID-19. The chain joins TRBV28 to TRBJ1-1; 7 bases agree with TRBD1. The CDR3 DNA sequence: TGTGCCAGCAGCAACAGGGGACCCTTCGAAGCTTTCTTT. It yields the protein CASSNRGPFEAFF.